Listed here are 18 T cell receptor beta chains from one sample, sequenced in a study of T-cell reconstitution after alpha-beta-depleted transplantation in children. The library targeted TCRbeta and was prepared with unique molecular identifiers. TCRdb reanalysed the PCR reads using MiXCR and keeps one entry per CDR3 protein. The sample includes hundreds of thousands of distinct CDR3 sequences, approximately 12% seen only once; the top ten take about 2.2%. The starting material was PBMCs, mostly from graft donor cells, obtained 360 days after TCRalphabeta/CD19-depleted stem cell transplant. These TCRs come from a male patient younger than 18 who had a stem cell transplant for acute myeloid leukemia, so the T cells may come from the graft donor.

A few counts support this clonotype. The chain recombines TRBV24-1 with TRBJ2-3; 8 bases are a match to TRBD1. V dropped 1 base and J dropped 11; count of bases not matched to a gene: 10. The CDR3 runs to 15 residues. Germline CDR1 KGHDR, CDR2 SFDVKD. DNA for the CDR3: TGTGCCACCAGTGATTTCCCCCCCGGACAGGGACGGCAGTATTTT. Its protein product is CATSDFPPGQGRQYF.

Only a few counts were recorded for this clonotype. The chain combines TRBV12-3 or TRBV12-4 with TRBJ2-7, with TRBD1 matching 11 bases. The CDR3 runs to 15 residues. J gave up 4 bases and V 1 base, and 3 bases lay outside the gene matches. This CDR3 reads CASSLGTGGRYEQYF. In DNA, the CDR3 is TGTGCCAGCAGTTTAGGGACAGGGGGCAGGTACGAGCAGTACTTC.

This chain connects TRBV7-9 to TRBJ2-5; D is unclear. Germline V gene lookup returns CDR1 SEHNR and CDR2 FQNEAQ (reference sequence). The CDR3 length is 12 residues. V gave up 5 bases and J gave up 5 bases, with 9 bases separating them. The CDR3 DNA reads TGTGCCAGCAGCAAAACCGCGGAGACCCAGTACTTC. This sequence encodes CASSKTAETQYF.

In its sample, this clonotype was seen a few times. This chain joins TRBV7-2 and TRBJ2-7; 9 nucleotides align to TRBD1. The CDR3 length is 15 residues. Per the germline V gene, CDR1 is SGHTA and CDR2 is FQGNSA. Trimming cost V 1 base and J 2 bases; bases outside gene matches: 3. CDR3 in DNA: TGTGCCAGCAGCTTAGTAACAGGGGGCGCCTACGAGCAGTACTTC. Amino acid sequence: CASSLVTGGAYEQYF.

This sequence joins TRBV9 and TRBJ2-1; possible D gene TRBD2, 5 bases. Germline V CDR1 and CDR2: SGDLS, YYNGEE. V was clipped by 0 bases and J by 12 bases, with 13 bases between them. The CDR3 length is 13 residues. CDR3 in DNA: TGTGCCAGCAGCGTAGTAGAACTAGTCGGGCAGTTCTTC. This gives the protein CASSVVELVGQFF.

The gene calls are TRBV29-1 and TRBJ2-7; 9 bases agree with TRBD1. Germline V lookup: CDR1 SQVTM, CDR2 ANQGSEA. J gave up 1 base and V 4 bases, and 11 bases lay outside the gene matches. This CDR3 region has 16 residues. This chain's CDR3 is CSVVTGGSPRSYEQYF. CDR3 nucleotides: TGCAGCGTTGTGACAGGGGGTTCTCCACGTTCCTACGAGCAGTACTTC.

This clonotype was detected many times. The CDR3 is CSGSTSGLYNEQFF. The DNA of the CDR3 is TGCAGCGGATCGACTAGCGGGTTATACAATGAGCAGTTCTTC. The chain couples TRBV29-1 to TRBJ2-1; 10 nucleotides match TRBD2. J was trimmed by 4 bases and V by 7 bases; bases with no gene match: 7. The CDR3 has 14 residues. Germline loops: CDR1 SQVTM, CDR2 ANQGSEA.

This clonotype was detected many times. The chain employs TRBV12-3 or TRBV12-4 and TRBJ2-7; D may correspond to TRBD1 or TRBD2 (5 bases each). The CDR3 sequence is 10 residues long. Deletions cut 5 bases from V and 7 bases from J, with 6 bases between. The CDR3 nucleotides read TGTGCCAGCAGTGGGGGTGAGCAGTACTTC. Encoded protein: CASSGGEQYF.

Many counts were recorded for this clonotype. The chain couples TRBV5-1 to TRBJ2-1, with 13 positions matching TRBD2. CDR1 SGHRS and CDR2 YFSETQ come from the germline V gene. The CDR3 loop spans 19 amino acids. The trim removed 1 base at V and 5 bases at J, leaving 12 bases unmatched. CDR3 region: CASSLILAGGPPTDNEQFF. CDR3 nucleotides: TGCGCCAGCAGCTTGATACTAGCGGGAGGGCCCCCAACCGACAATGAGCAGTTCTTC.

This clonotype was recorded once. The genes are TRBV19 and TRBJ1-5; D is uncertain. V shed 7 bases and J shed 3 bases, with 13 bases lying between them. This CDR3 has 14 residues. Germline V lookup: CDR1 LNHDA, CDR2 SQIVND (reference sequence). The CDR3: CASKTFSPNQPQHF. The CDR3 nucleotides are TGTGCCAGTAAGACCTTCAGCCCCAATCAGCCCCAGCATTTT.

V usage is TRBV6-2 or TRBV6-3 and J usage is TRBJ2-4; TRBD2 agrees at 7 bases. Germline V gives CDR1 MNHEY, CDR2 SVGEGT. The CDR3 totals 15 residues. V shed 2 bases, J shed 8 bases, and the junction held 9 bases outside the gene matches. CDR3 residues: CASSYRTRRSDIQYF. CDR3 DNA sequence: TGTGCCAGCAGTTACAGGACTAGAAGGTCCGACATTCAGTACTTC.

This clonotype has a handful of counts. The chain links TRBV5-4 to TRBJ2-2; 11 positions agree with TRBD2. Germline loops: CDR1 SGHNT, CDR2 YYREEE (reference sequence). The CDR3 extends over 16 amino acids. Unmatched junction bases numbered 5, after V lost 4 bases and J lost 3 bases. CDR3: CASSQLAGVYTGELFF. CDR3 nucleotide sequence: TGTGCCAGCAGCCAACTAGCGGGAGTTTACACCGGGGAGCTGTTTTTT.

This clonotype was detected only a few times. The chain employs TRBV12-3 or TRBV12-4 and TRBJ2-3, with 9 nucleotides matching TRBD1. The CDR3 has 16 residues. Trimming took 6 bases from V and 2 from J; bases not matched to a gene: 9. The CDR3 region is CASSSARQGVTDTQYF. Written as DNA, the CDR3 is TGTGCCAGCAGCTCAGCTAGACAGGGGGTCACAGATACGCAGTATTTT.

The genes are TRBV27 and TRBJ2-7, with D perhaps assigned TRBD1 or TRBD2 (5 bases each). The CDR3 extends over 13 amino acids. Germline V gene data show CDR1 as MNHEY and CDR2 as SMNVEV (reference sequence). Trimming took 6 bases from V and 0 from J, leaving 9 bases between them. The CDR3 loop reads CASRGDHSYEQYF. The CDR3 DNA reads TGTGCCAGCAGAGGGGACCACTCCTACGAGCAGTACTTC.

The chain couples TRBV7-8 to TRBJ2-3; TRBD2 might be the D (6 bases). The germline V and J ends were trimmed by 7 bases and 4 bases, with 18 bases remaining between them. CDR3 length equals 15 residues. Germline V gene data show CDR1 as SGHVS and CDR2 as FQNEAQ. CDR3 DNA: TGTGCCAGCACCTATTTCGGGAGTCCTGCAGATACGCAGTATTTT. This gives the protein CASTYFGSPADTQYF.

The chain has TRBV6-5 and TRBJ1-1; unclear D gene. This CDR3 is 14 amino acids long. Trimming shortened V by 7 bases and J by 5 bases, and 17 bases separated the two germline ends. The germline gives CDR1 MNHEY, CDR2 SVGAGI. The CDR3, as DNA: TGTGCCAGCAAAAACGTACGGGGTGAGACTGAAGCTTTCTTT. It codes for CASKNVRGETEAFF.

The chain carries TRBV7-2 and TRBJ2-7; TRBD2 matches 8 bases. V trimming: 5 bases; J trimming: 3 bases; junction bases outside the gene matches: 15. The CDR3 is 17 residues long. Germline assignment: CDR1 SGHTA and CDR2 FQGNSA. In DNA form, the CDR3 reads TGTGCCAGCAGCCTCTTAGCGGGAAGAACCTCCTACTACGAGCAGTACTTC. This translates into CASSLLAGRTSYYEQYF.

Only a few counts were recorded for this clonotype. V usage is TRBV5-1 and J usage is TRBJ2-7, with D hard to call. Germline V lookup: CDR1 SGHRS, CDR2 YFSETQ. V lost 0 bases, J lost 0 bases, and 13 bases lay in between. CDR3 length: 16 residues. The CDR3 reads CASSLAPPKRSYEQYF. The CDR3 DNA reads TGCGCCAGCAGCTTGGCCCCCCCGAAACGCTCCTACGAGCAGTACTTC.